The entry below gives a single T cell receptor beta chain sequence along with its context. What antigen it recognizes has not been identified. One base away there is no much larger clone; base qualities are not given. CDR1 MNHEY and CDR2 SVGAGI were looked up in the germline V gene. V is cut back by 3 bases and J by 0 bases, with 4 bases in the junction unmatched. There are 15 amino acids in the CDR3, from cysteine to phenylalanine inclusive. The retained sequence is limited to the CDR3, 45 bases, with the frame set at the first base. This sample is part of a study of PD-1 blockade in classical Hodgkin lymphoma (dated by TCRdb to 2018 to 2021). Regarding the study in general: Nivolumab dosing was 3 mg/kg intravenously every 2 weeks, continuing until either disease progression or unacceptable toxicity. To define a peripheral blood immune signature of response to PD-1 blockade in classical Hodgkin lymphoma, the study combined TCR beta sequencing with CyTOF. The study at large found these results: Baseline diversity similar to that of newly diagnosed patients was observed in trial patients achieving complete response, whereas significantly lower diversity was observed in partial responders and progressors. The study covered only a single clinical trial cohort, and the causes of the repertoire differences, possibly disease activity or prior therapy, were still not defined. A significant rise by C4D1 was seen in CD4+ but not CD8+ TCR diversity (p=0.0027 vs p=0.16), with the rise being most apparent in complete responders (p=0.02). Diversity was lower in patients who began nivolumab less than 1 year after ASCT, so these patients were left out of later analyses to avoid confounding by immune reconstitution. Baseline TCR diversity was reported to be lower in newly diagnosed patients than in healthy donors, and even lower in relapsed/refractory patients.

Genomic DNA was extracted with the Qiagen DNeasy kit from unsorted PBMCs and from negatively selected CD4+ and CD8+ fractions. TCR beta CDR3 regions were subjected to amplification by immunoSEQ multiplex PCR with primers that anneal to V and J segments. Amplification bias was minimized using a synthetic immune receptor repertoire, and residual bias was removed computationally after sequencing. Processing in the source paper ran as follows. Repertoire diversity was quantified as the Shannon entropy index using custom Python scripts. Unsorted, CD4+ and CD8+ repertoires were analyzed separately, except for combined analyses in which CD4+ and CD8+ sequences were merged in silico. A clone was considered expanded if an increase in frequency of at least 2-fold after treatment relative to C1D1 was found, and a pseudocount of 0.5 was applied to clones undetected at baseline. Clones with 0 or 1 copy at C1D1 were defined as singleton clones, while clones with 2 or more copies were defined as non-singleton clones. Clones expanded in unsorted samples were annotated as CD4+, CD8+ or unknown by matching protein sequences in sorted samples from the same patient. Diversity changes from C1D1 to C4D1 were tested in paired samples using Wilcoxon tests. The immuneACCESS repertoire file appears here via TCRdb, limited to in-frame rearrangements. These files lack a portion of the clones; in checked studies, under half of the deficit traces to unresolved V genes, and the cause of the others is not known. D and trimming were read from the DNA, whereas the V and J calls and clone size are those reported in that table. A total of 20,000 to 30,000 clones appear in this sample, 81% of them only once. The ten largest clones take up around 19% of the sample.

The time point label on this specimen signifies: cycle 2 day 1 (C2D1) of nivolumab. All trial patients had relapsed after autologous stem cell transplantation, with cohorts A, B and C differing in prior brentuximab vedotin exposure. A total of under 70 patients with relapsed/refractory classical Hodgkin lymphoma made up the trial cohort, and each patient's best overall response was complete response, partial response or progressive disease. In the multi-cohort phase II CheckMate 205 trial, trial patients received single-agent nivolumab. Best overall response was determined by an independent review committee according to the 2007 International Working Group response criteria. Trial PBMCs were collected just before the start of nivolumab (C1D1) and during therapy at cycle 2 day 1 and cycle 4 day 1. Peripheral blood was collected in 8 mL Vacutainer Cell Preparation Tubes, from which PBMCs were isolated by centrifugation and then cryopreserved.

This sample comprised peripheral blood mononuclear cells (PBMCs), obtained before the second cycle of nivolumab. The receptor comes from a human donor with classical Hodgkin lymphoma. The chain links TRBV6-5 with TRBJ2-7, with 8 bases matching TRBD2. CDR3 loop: CASSYGGLGSYEQYF. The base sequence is TGTGCCAGCAGTTATGGGGGACTAGGCTCCTACGAGCAGTACTTC.